A single sample gave rise to the 2 T cell receptor beta chains below, sequenced in a study of blood T cell repertoires in COVID-19. The data were produced by immunoSEQ multiplex PCR, yet TCRdb's version contains in-frame clones alone and is incomplete. The sample has 150,000 or so clones, 84% seen once. Sequences were obtained from PBMCs or T cells enriched from blood (not recorded which). The source of these receptors is a woman aged 50 to 60 who had been exposed to COVID-19.

This clone showed up just once. J is TRBJ2-5 and V is TRBV6-2 or TRBV6-3, with 7 positions matching TRBD2. CDR1 is MNHEY and CDR2 is SVGEGT in the germline V gene. This CDR3 has 16 residues. Unmatched junction bases numbered 8, after V lost 2 bases and J lost 2 bases. The DNA for the CDR3 is TGTGCCAGCAGTTACACGGGACTACCCCAGCAAGAGACCCAGTACTTC. Amino acids: CASSYTGLPQQETQYF.

The chain links TRBV13 to TRBJ1-1; 11 positions match TRBD1. The CDR3 sequence is 14 residues long. Germline CDR1 is PRHDT and CDR2 is FYEKMQ (reference sequence). V lost 5 bases, J lost 3 bases, and 2 bases stayed unmatched. In DNA, the CDR3 is TGTGCCAGCAGCATGGGACAGGGGGACACTGAAGCTTTCTTT. Its protein product is CASSMGQGDTEAFF.